This T cell receptor beta chain was found in a study of T cells after yellow fever vaccination. TCRdb itself ran the 5' RACE reads through MiXCR, one entry per CDR3 protein. The sample contains about 310,000 distinct CDR3 sequences, around 3.9% of which appear only once. V lost 6 bases to trimming and J lost 0 bases, with 11 bases between them. This CDR3 region has 15 residues. This clonotype was picked up many times. The chain couples TRBV12-3 or TRBV12-4 to TRBJ1-4; possibly TRBD1 for D (5 bases). Sequences were derived from PBMCs, sampled on the day of the yellow fever booster vaccination. This receptor was identified in a man aged 18 to 30 who received the YFV17D yellow fever vaccine. The CDR3 here is CASRRGPTTNEKLFF. CDR3 DNA: TGTGCCAGCAGGCGGGGACCGACAACTAATGAAAAACTGTTTTTT.